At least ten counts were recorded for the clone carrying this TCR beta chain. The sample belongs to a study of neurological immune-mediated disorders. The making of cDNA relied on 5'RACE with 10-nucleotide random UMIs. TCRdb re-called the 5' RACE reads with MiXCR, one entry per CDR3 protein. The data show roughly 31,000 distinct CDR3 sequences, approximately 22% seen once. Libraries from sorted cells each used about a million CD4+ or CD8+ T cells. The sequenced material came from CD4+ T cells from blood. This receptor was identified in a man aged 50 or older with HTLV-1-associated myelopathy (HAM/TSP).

The CDR3, as DNA: TGTGCCAGCAGCACGACTAGCGGGAGGTACTACAATGAGCAGTTCTTC. Amino acid sequence: CASSTTSGRYYNEQFF. The genes are TRBV14 and TRBJ2-1; TRBD2 aligns across 13 bases. J gave up 3 bases and V 5 bases, and 4 bases lay outside the gene matches. The germline CDR1 and CDR2 sequences are SGHDN and FVKESK. The CDR3 contains 16 residues.